Below are 4 T cell receptor beta chains sequenced from a single sample in a study of low-dose radiotherapy and immunotherapy resistance in tumors. Alpha and beta chains were covered, as first-strand cDNA relied on TRAV- and TRBV-specific primers. Both a constant-region primer and a V-primer adapter served to amplify TCRs across about 20 PCR cycles. MiXCR, applied by TCRdb to the reads, yields one record per CDR3 protein. The sample lists nearly 95,000 distinct CDR3 sequences, 8% to 10% occurring once. The time point here: before trial treatment. The sequenced sample was PBMCs, obtained before treatment. The receptors come from a male donor with prostate cancer.

This clonotype was recorded at least ten times. The rearrangement links TRBV28 to TRBJ2-5, with D perhaps assigned TRBD1 or TRBD2 (5 bases each). This CDR3 spans 13 amino acids. Germline V gene sequence: CDR1 MDHEN, CDR2 SYDVKM. Trimming removed 5 bases from V and 5 bases from J, with 12 bases in between. This CDR3 reads CASSGGSLETQYF. The CDR3 DNA reads as TGTGCCAGCAGTGGGGGAAGTTTGGAGACCCAGTACTTC.

This clonotype was counted at least ten times. The chain uses TRBV25-1 and TRBJ1-3; a possible D gene is TRBD1 (5 bases). The CDR3 loop spans 16 amino acids. Trimming pared 4 bases from V and 8 bases from J, leaving 21 bases between. Germline-derived CDR1 and CDR2 are MGHDK and SYGVNS. Here the CDR3 reads CASSGDTKGTGYTIYF. As DNA, the CDR3 is TGTGCCAGCAGTGGCGACACAAAAGGGACGGGTTACACCATATATTTT.

This clonotype was observed at least ten times. The rearrangement uses TRBV28 and TRBJ2-5, with 7 bases that match TRBD1. The CDR3 length is 13 residues. J gave up 5 bases and V 5 bases, and 5 bases lay outside the gene matches. CDR1 is MDHEN, CDR2 SYDVKM, per germline. For the CDR3, the DNA is TGTGCCAGCAGTCGGGACAGACCCGAGACCCAGTACTTC. Amino acids: CASSRDRPETQYF.

The sample holds a few counts of this clonotype. The chain recombines TRBV12-3 or TRBV12-4 with TRBJ2-6; D uncertain. Trimming stripped 3 bases from V and 0 bases from J, with 9 bases between. This CDR3 is 16 amino acids long. CDR3 in amino acids: CASSFGLGSGANVLTF. CDR3 DNA sequence: TGTGCCAGCAGTTTTGGTCTAGGCTCTGGGGCCAACGTCCTGACTTTC.